This TCR beta chain was retrieved from a study of beta chain features in type 1 diabetes. Across the study: Age, gender and cell yields were similar between patients and healthy donors. Study observations and caveats: Healthy donors had naive, central memory and Treg TCRB repertoires that appeared less similar than those seen among patients. Moderate yet significant TCRB CDR3 shortening was seen in Type 1 diabetes patients in all four CD4+ subsets.

Isolated RNA was reverse transcribed in full, so expressed TCRB transcripts were sequenced. Measured with immunoSEQ multiplex PCR; TCRdb has only the in-frame clones, and not every one. The sample lists about 900,000 clones, roughly 15% occurring once. Points on this clone: Its antigen is unidentified.

From germline, CDR1 is LGHNA and CDR2 YSLEER. The CDR3 has 17 residues. V was shortened by 0 bases and J by 7 bases, with 20 bases between the two germline ends. The clonotype originates from a woman under 30 in good health. The chain carries TRBV4-3 and TRBJ2-3, with D unclear. Material for sequencing was naive CD4+ T cells from blood. This CDR3 is CASSQEARSLGVNTQYF. In nucleotides, the CDR3 is TGCGCCAGCAGCCAAGAGGCGCGGAGTCTCGGCGTAAATACGCAGTATTTT.